One sample yielded the 26 T cell receptor beta chains listed below, sequenced in a study of blood T cell repertoires in COVID-19. The assay was immunoSEQ multiplex PCR, and TCRdb's table has in-frame clones only and misses some. Found here are approximately 490,000 clones, 75% to 90% of them singletons; the top ten hold more than 7.5%. Sequencing input: PBMCs or T cells enriched from blood (not recorded which). These receptors were collected from a woman aged 55-69 years who had recovered from COVID-19.

The J gene is TRBJ1-6, the V gene TRBV10-2, with D unresolved. V was shortened by 4 bases and J by 0 bases, with 7 bases between the two germline ends. The CDR3 is 15 amino acids. Germline CDR1 reads WSHSY; CDR2 reads SAAADI. This CDR3 is CASSARDSYNSPLHF. CDR3 coding DNA: TGCGCCAGCAGTGCCCGGGACTCCTATAATTCACCCCTCCACTTT.

This chain joins TRBV25-1 and TRBJ2-7; a weak D match, TRBD2 (5 bases). The CDR3 has 15 amino acids. From germline, CDR1 is MGHDK and CDR2 SYGVNS. V was clipped by 6 bases and J by 0 bases, with 15 bases between them. The CDR3 coding sequence is TGTGCCAGCAGCAGAGCGGCCACCCACTCCTACGAGCAGTACGTC. Its protein is CASSRAATHSYEQYV.

The rearrangement links TRBV10-3 to TRBJ1-5; possibly TRBD1 for D (5 bases). Germline V lookup: CDR1 ENHRY, CDR2 SYGVKD. The CDR3 totals 16 residues. Trimming took off 3 bases at V and 2 bases at J, with 14 bases between the two ends. As DNA, the CDR3 is TGTGCCATCAGTGATCCCAATGGGGGGGGCAATCAGCCCCAGCATTTT. Residues: CAISDPNGGGNQPQHF.

The rearrangement joins TRBV7-2 to TRBJ2-4; 8 bases map to TRBD1. Germline V gene data show CDR1 as SGHTA and CDR2 as FQGNSA. CDR3 size: 17 residues. The ends lost 4 bases at V and 8 bases at J; junction bases unmatched: 16. CDR3 nucleotides: TGTGCCAGCAGCTCTGACAGGGGAAATTTGGTGTCAGACATTCAGTACTTC. Encoded protein: CASSSDRGNLVSDIQYF. The full variable domain, its missing parts supplied by reference TRBV7-2 and TRBJ2-4, is GAGVSQSPSNKVTEKGKDVELRCDPISGHTALYWYRQSLGQGLEFLIYFQGNSAPDKSGLPSDRFSAERTGGSVSTLTIQRTQQEDSAVYLCASSSDRGNLVSDIQYFGAGTRLSVL.

The rearrangement uses TRBV7-2 and TRBJ2-7; unclear D gene. Per germline, CDR1 SGHTA and CDR2 FQGNSA. CDR3 length: 13 residues. V lost 0 bases to trimming and J lost 3 bases, with 6 bases between them. The DNA for the CDR3 is TGTGCCAGCAGCTTAGCTCCGGGCTACGAGCAGTACGTC. This gives the protein CASSLAPGYEQYV.

This chain connects TRBV19 to TRBJ1-2; a possible D gene is TRBD1 (5 bases). Trimming left V 11 bases short and J 8 bases short, with 24 bases between. CDR3 size: 14 residues. Germline CDR1 LNHDA, CDR2 SQIVND (reference sequence). The chain's CDR3 is CACLSRRGAGGYTF. As DNA, the CDR3 is TGTGCCTGCTTAAGTAGGAGGGGCGCCGGGGGCTACACCTTC.

This chain uses TRBV3-1 (or the pseudogene TRBV3-2) with TRBJ2-3; D gene unclear. Germline loops: CDR1 LGHDT, CDR2 YNNKEL (reference sequence). Trimming removed 0 bases from V and 11 bases from J, with 12 bases in between. The CDR3 is 13 residues long. The chain's CDR3 is CASSQDLGRVQYF. CDR3 bases: TGTGCCAGCAGCCAAGATCTCGGTCGAGTGCAGTATTTT.

The V and J genes are TRBV18 and TRBJ2-1, with D tentatively TRBD2 (6 bases). Trimming took off 3 bases at V and 8 bases at J, with 17 bases between the two ends. CDR1 and CDR2 from the germline V gene are KGHSH and LQKENI. The CDR3 is 15 amino acids. The CDR3 nucleotides read TGTGCCAGCTCACCTCTTCGACTAGGGGTGGATGAGCAGTTCTTC. Translation: CASSPLRLGVDEQFF.

The chain couples TRBV6-2 or TRBV6-3 to TRBJ2-2; 7 nucleotides align to TRBD1. CDR1 and CDR2 (germline): MNHEY, SVGEGT. V dropped 5 bases and J dropped 4; count of bases not matched to a gene: 4. The CDR3 contains 14 residues. The CDR3: CASSRQGSTGELFF. For the CDR3, the DNA is TGTGCCAGCAGTCGACAGGGAAGCACCGGGGAGCTGTTTTTT.

The J gene is TRBJ1-5, the V gene TRBV30, with D perhaps TRBD1 (6 bases). The CDR3 consists of 15 residues. V gave up 3 bases and J gave up 1 base, with 13 bases separating them. The germline gives CDR1 GTSNPN, CDR2 SVGIG (reference sequence). The CDR3 sequence: CAWSQSGVSNQPQHF. The CDR3 DNA is TGTGCCTGGAGCCAATCAGGGGTCAGCAATCAGCCCCAGCATTTT. Looking up the rest from reference TRBV30 and TRBJ1-5 gives the full variable domain: SQTIHQWPATLVQPVGSPLSLECTVEGTSNPNLYWYRQAAGRGLQLLFYSVGIGQISSEVPQNLSASRPQDRQFILSSKKLLLSDSGFYLCAWSQSGVSNQPQHFGDGTRLSIL.

The chain couples TRBV2 to TRBJ1-5; no firm D call. Trimming took off 3 bases at V and 5 bases at J, with 11 bases between the two ends. The CDR3 runs to 14 residues. CDR1 SNHLY and CDR2 FYNNEI come from the germline V gene. CDR3 coding DNA: TGTGCCAGCAGTGATGCGAGCTTGGATCAGCCCCAGCATTTT. This codes for CASSDASLDQPQHF.

In this sample, this clone turned up once. This chain joins TRBV7-2 and TRBJ1-1; 7 bases are shared with TRBD1. Trimming at V came to 0 bases and at J to 4 bases, leaving 5 bases not matched to a gene. Germline CDR1 and CDR2: SGHTA and FQGNSA. This CDR3 has 15 amino acids. CDR3: CASSLAGSGGTEAFF. DNA for the CDR3: TGTGCCAGCAGCTTAGCAGGGTCAGGGGGCACTGAAGCTTTCTTT.

The chain uses TRBV5-1 and TRBJ2-7; no firm D call. V lost 4 bases and J lost 0, with 11 bases in between. The CDR3 has 14 residues. In germline, CDR1 is SGHRS, CDR2 YFSETQ. The CDR3 DNA sequence: TGCGCCAGCAGCCCAAGTCCTAGCTCCTACGAGCAGTACTTC. Translated, it gives CASSPSPSSYEQYF.

Worth noting for this clone: The junction and the germline gene differ at one end; a read error may be behind it. This chain joins TRBV10-3 and TRBJ2-3; 7 bases match TRBD2. Per the germline V gene, CDR1 is ENHRY and CDR2 is SYGVKD. This CDR3 is built from 13 residues. The CDR3 here is CATTGGRTDTQYF. As DNA, the CDR3 is TGTGCCACGACGGGGGGACGCACGGATACGCAGTATTTT.

The CDR3 DNA follows: TGTGCCAGCAGTGAACAGGGCGGGGTTGGTGAAAAACTGTTTTTT. The encoded protein is CASSEQGGVGEKLFF. The chain combines TRBV25-1 with TRBJ1-4; the D gene is possibly TRBD1 (5 bases). V lost 2 bases and J 7 bases, leaving 14 bases between the germline ends. The CDR3 loop spans 15 amino acids. Germline values: CDR1 MGHDK, CDR2 SYGVNS.

The V call is TRBV11-2, the J call TRBJ2-7; tentative D call: TRBD1 (7 bases). CDR3 length: 15 amino acids. The germline gives CDR1 SGHAT, CDR2 FQNNGV. The V and J ends lost 5 bases and 2 bases respectively, with 16 bases between them. The CDR3 DNA follows: TGTGCCAGCAGCAGAAGTCAGGGGGAGGCCTACGAGCAGTACTTC. Translated: CASSRSQGEAYEQYF.

This chain joins TRBV29-1 and TRBJ2-6; 7 bases are a match to TRBD1. V lost 7 bases, J lost 0 bases, and 15 bases stayed unmatched. Germline V gene lookup returns CDR1 SQVTM and CDR2 ANQGSEA. This CDR3 is built from 18 residues. Written as DNA, the CDR3 is TGCAGCGCACTCTACAGGGGAACGGTACTCTCTGGGGCCAACGTCCTGACTTTC. Translated: CSALYRGTVLSGANVLTF.

This clone was seen only a few times. This sequence joins TRBV6-5 and TRBJ1-5; a weak D match, TRBD1 (5 bases). V was cut by 8 bases and J by 0 bases, with 11 bases left in between. Germline CDR1 and CDR2: MNHEY and SVGAGI. CDR3 length: 14 residues. CDR3 coding DNA: TGTGCCAGCCAACAGGAATATAGCAATCAGCCCCAGCATTTT. Amino acids: CASQQEYSNQPQHF.

This chain connects TRBV11-2 to TRBJ2-1; tentative D call: TRBD2 (5 bases). With 1 base removed from V and 5 bases from J, the gap between germline ends came to 9 bases. The CDR3 is made up of 14 amino acids. The germline gives CDR1 SGHAT, CDR2 FQNNGV. The CDR3 sequence: CASSLGYGDNEQFF. The CDR3, as DNA: TGTGCCAGCAGCTTAGGATACGGGGACAATGAGCAGTTCTTC.

This chain links TRBV10-3 with TRBJ2-2; TRBD2 is a possible D gene (6 bases). V was clipped by 3 bases and J by 5 bases, with 16 bases between them. This CDR3 comprises 16 residues. Germline V gives CDR1 ENHRY, CDR2 SYGVKD. The CDR3 sequence is CAISDGRGEGTGELFF. CDR3 DNA sequence: TGTGCCATCAGTGACGGGCGGGGCGAGGGGACCGGGGAGCTGTTTTTT.

The chain is built from TRBV5-1 and TRBJ2-7, with 10 bases lining up with TRBD1. The V and J ends lost 4 bases and 2 bases, in that order; junction bases with no gene match: 6. Germline CDR1 and CDR2: SGHRS and YFSETQ. The CDR3 contains 15 residues. The CDR3 region is CASSPRTGGPYEQYF. The CDR3 region has the DNA TGCGCCAGCAGCCCTCGGACAGGGGGACCCTACGAGCAGTACTTC. The variable domain in full, completed from reference TRBV5-1 and TRBJ2-7, reads KAGVTQTPRYLIKTRGQQVTLSCSPISGHRSVSWYQQTPGQGLQFLFEYFSETQRNKGNFPGRFSGRQFSNSRSEMNVSTLELGDSALYLCASSPRTGGPYEQYFGPGTRLTVT.

V is TRBV15 and J is TRBJ2-5, with D possibly matching TRBD1 (5 bases). V was cut by 2 bases and J by 4 bases, with 11 bases left in between. The CDR3 has 14 residues. CDR1 LNHNV and CDR2 YYDKDF come from the germline V gene (reference sequence). The CDR3 loop reads CATSRLTDPETQYF. The CDR3 nucleotides read TGTGCCACCAGCAGACTGACAGACCCAGAGACCCAGTACTTC.

The count of this clone is one. J is TRBJ1-2 and V is TRBV21-1; TRBD1 is the table's D call, not checked against the DNA. TRBV21-1 is labeled a pseudogene. The CDR3 totals 14 residues. The CDR3 nucleotides read TGTGCCAGCAGCATAGGGACAGGGGTGGGCGGCTACACCTTC. Its translation is CASSIGTGVGGYTF.

Only one count was recorded for this clone. The chain uses TRBV10-3 and TRBJ2-6; possible D gene TRBD2, 5 bases. Germline V CDR1 and CDR2: ENHRY, SYGVKD. This CDR3 has 16 residues. V lost 6 bases to trimming and J lost 0 bases, with 12 bases between them. The CDR3: CAIRRGYDSGANVLTF. CDR3 nucleotide sequence: TGTGCCATCAGACGGGGATATGACTCTGGGGCCAACGTCCTGACTTTC.

V is TRBV6-5 and J is TRBJ1-2, with D perhaps matching TRBD1 (6 bases). This CDR3 comprises 14 residues. Deletions cut 7 bases from V and 6 bases from J, with 18 bases between. CDR1 and CDR2 (germline): MNHEY, SVGAGI. The CDR3 nucleotides are TGTGCCAGCACTCGGGGGCGGGGGATGCATGGCTACACCTTC. Encoded protein: CASTRGRGMHGYTF.

This chain connects TRBV6-4 to TRBJ1-1, with 7 bases matching TRBD1. CDR1 MRHNA and CDR2 SNTAGT come from the germline V gene. V lost 6 bases to trimming and J lost 4 bases; unmatched junction nucleotides: 11. The CDR3 spans 15 residues. CDR3 sequence (DNA): TGTGCCAGCAGCCCCGTTCCAGGGGGTAGCACTGAAGCTTTCTTT. Its translation is CASSPVPGGSTEAFF.